The T cell receptor beta chain described here comes from a study of vaccination effects on CD4 cells after COVID-19. Under the ViraFEST assay, PBMC were stimulated with viral peptide pools so that antigen-specific CD4+ T cells expanded. Sequencing was performed afterwards. When around nine days of culture had elapsed, CD4+ T cells were isolated. The vaccine recipients had no prior SARS-CoV-2 infection, with negative nucleocapsid antibodies. The repertoire was sequenced with immunoSEQ multiplex PCR; TCRdb's copy has only in-frame clones and lacks some. The table records tens of thousands of clones, about 66% of them present only once. As concerns this clone: Its antigen is not known.

Trimming left V 4 bases short and J 9 bases short, with 12 bases between. The V gene's germline CDR1 is ENHRY and CDR2 SYGVKD. The CDR3 is 12 residues long. This receptor was taken from a human donor who received a COVID-19 vaccine. Source: CD4+ T cells from PBMCs cultured with HCoV-OC43 spike peptides, taken before COVID-19 vaccination. The sample's subset: HCoV-OC43 spike overlapping peptide pool stimulation. This chain joins TRBV10-3 and TRBJ1-1; a possible D gene is TRBD1 (5 bases). The chain's CDR3 is CAISVSAGQAFF. The CDR3 DNA reads as TGTGCCATCAGTGTTTCCGCGGGGCAAGCTTTCTTT.